Presented here are 26 T cell receptor beta chains from one specimen sequenced in a study of blood T cell repertoires in COVID-19. Generated by immunoSEQ multiplex PCR, the TCRdb table keeps only in-frame clones and is missing some. Of 30,000 or so clones listed, about 82% are singletons. Sequenced: peripheral blood. These receptors all come from a man older than 75 with active COVID-19.

This clone showed up just a few times. At one of its ends the junction is not consistent with the germline gene, which may arise from a read error. In nucleotides, the CDR3 is TGTGCCGGCAGACGGGGGAGCTCCTATAATTCACCCCTCCACTTT. Protein product: CAGRRGSSYNSPLHF. The J gene is TRBJ1-6, the V gene TRBV6-5, with a possible D match to TRBD1 (5 bases). Germline V gene lookup returns CDR1 MNHEY and CDR2 SVGAGI. CDR3 length: 15 amino acids.

The chain uses TRBV19 and TRBJ1-2; D is perhaps TRBD1 (6 bases). CDR3 length equals 15 residues. V was cut by 1 base and J by 2 bases, with 11 bases left in between. Germline V gene lookup returns CDR1 LNHDA and CDR2 SQIVND (reference sequence). The CDR3 is CASSIGQVWNYGYTF. As DNA, the CDR3 is TGTGCCAGTAGTATAGGACAGGTTTGGAACTATGGCTACACCTTC. Drawing the rest from reference TRBV19 and TRBJ1-2, the complete variable domain is DGGITQSPKYLFRKEGQNVTLSCEQNLNHDAMYWYRQDPGQGLRLIYYSQIVNDFQKGDIAEGYSVSREKKESFPLTVTSAQKNPTAFYLCASSIGQVWNYGYTFGSGTRLTVV.

This chain joins TRBV5-1 and TRBJ2-7, with D possibly being TRBD1 (6 bases). Per the germline V gene, CDR1 is SGHRS and CDR2 is YFSETQ. V was pared by 4 bases and J by 2 bases, with 16 bases between. CDR3 length equals 15 residues. The CDR3 coding sequence is TGCGCCAGCAGCGGTGGGACAACCGCTACCTACGAGCAGTACTTC. Amino acids: CASSGGTTATYEQYF.

The chain couples TRBV11-3 to TRBJ2-2; 7 bases match TRBD1. Germline V gene data show CDR1 as SGHNT and CDR2 as YENEEA. V lost 5 bases, J lost 1 base, and 7 bases stayed unmatched. This CDR3 has 16 amino acids. CDR3: CASSQDRVGNTGELFF. CDR3 sequence (DNA): TGTGCCAGCAGCCAAGACAGGGTCGGGAACACCGGGGAGCTGTTTTTT.

This CDR3 is CASSKFSGGQGEQFF. The CDR3 coding sequence is TGTGCCAGCAGCAAATTCAGCGGGGGCCAGGGTGAGCAGTTCTTC. The V call is TRBV3-1 (or the pseudogene TRBV3-2), the J call TRBJ2-1; 8 nucleotides align to TRBD2. Germline trimming cut 5 bases from V and 9 bases from J; bases unmatched to any gene: 12. Germline CDR1 and CDR2: LGHDT and YNNKEL (reference sequence). The CDR3 is 15 residues long.

The chain couples TRBV24-1 to TRBJ2-5; 11 bases map to TRBD2. CDR1 KGHDR and CDR2 SFDVKD come from the germline V gene. V trimming: 4 bases; J trimming: 5 bases; junction bases outside the gene matches: 8. The CDR3 runs 16 residues. CDR3 coding DNA: TGTGCCACCAGTGACGGTAGCGGGGGGGCTCGGGAGACCCAGTACTTC. Translating gives CATSDGSGGARETQYF.

This clone has a handful of counts. The J gene is TRBJ2-1, the V gene TRBV2; TRBD1 might be the D (6 bases). The CDR3 has 16 amino acids. Germline V gives CDR1 SNHLY, CDR2 FYNNEI. The germline V and J ends were trimmed by 8 bases and 12 bases, with 29 bases remaining between them. The CDR3 loop reads CASSRTDTTMIVGQFF. The DNA of the CDR3 is TGTGCCAGCTCCAGGACAGATACTACAATGATTGTCGGGCAGTTCTTC.

The chain couples TRBV18 to TRBJ2-7; 9 bases are a match to TRBD1. There are 15 residues in the CDR3. With 4 bases clipped from V and 6 bases from J, the junction kept 10 bases outside the gene matches. Germline V gene sequence: CDR1 KGHSH, CDR2 LQKENI. CDR3 amino acids: CASSLGQGRTSEQYF. Written as DNA, the CDR3 is TGTGCCAGCTCACTAGGACAGGGGAGGACTTCCGAGCAGTACTTC. Full variable domain (outside the CDR3, taken from reference TRBV18 and TRBJ2-7): NAGVMQNPRHLVRRRGQEARLRCSPMKGHSHVYWYRQLPEEGLKFMVYLQKENIIDESGMPKERFSAEFPKEGPSILRIQQVVRGDSAAYFCASSLGQGRTSEQYFGPGTRLTVT.

The rearrangement links TRBV3-1 (or the pseudogene TRBV3-2) to TRBJ2-3; D is unclear. Trimming cost V 5 bases and J 6 bases, with 12 bases left between them. The germline gives CDR1 LGHDT, CDR2 YNNKEL (reference sequence). CDR3 length: 13 residues. CDR3 sequence reads: CASSISAGDTQYF. In DNA, the CDR3 is TGTGCCAGCAGCATATCCGCCGGGGATACGCAGTATTTT.

The chain recombines TRBV7-8 with TRBJ2-4; tentatively, D is TRBD2 (7 bases). Germline V gene sequence: CDR1 SGHVS, CDR2 FQNEAQ. The CDR3 sequence is 18 residues long. Trimming took off 1 base at V and 0 bases at J, with 16 bases between the two ends. CDR3 DNA: TGTGCCAGCAGCTTAGATGGGGGGGCAGGACTAGCCAAAAACATTCAGTACTTC. Translated: CASSLDGGAGLAKNIQYF.

This chain links TRBV6-1 with TRBJ1-1, with D unclear. V lost 1 base and J 1 base, leaving 16 bases between the germline ends. Germline V gene data show CDR1 as MNHNS and CDR2 as SASEGT. The CDR3 consists of 17 residues. The CDR3 loop reads CASSEDFGEGSNTEAFF. DNA of the CDR3: TGTGCCAGCAGTGAAGATTTTGGGGAGGGCTCGAACACTGAAGCTTTCTTT.

The V gene is TRBV18, the J gene TRBJ1-1; D unclear. The CDR3 has 13 residues. Germline values: CDR1 KGHSH, CDR2 LQKENI. Trimming took off 3 bases at V and 4 bases at J, with 9 bases between the two ends. The CDR3 spells CASSPGGLTEAFF. Here the CDR3 DNA reads TGTGCCAGCTCACCGGGCGGGCTCACTGAAGCTTTCTTT.

Only one count was recorded for this clone. The chain recombines TRBV5-1 with TRBJ2-3; perhaps TRBD2 as D (5 bases). The V end lost 0 bases, the J end lost 4 bases, and 9 bases lay between the germline ends. The germline gives CDR1 SGHRS, CDR2 YFSETQ. The length of the CDR3 is 14 residues. This chain's CDR3 is CASSLESGADTQYF. DNA of the CDR3: TGCGCCAGCAGCTTGGAGTCCGGGGCAGATACGCAGTATTTT.

V gene TRBV6-6 combines with J gene TRBJ2-7; TRBD1 aligns across 10 bases. V lost 5 bases, J lost 6 bases, and 10 bases stayed unmatched. The germline V gene encodes CDR1 MNHNY and CDR2 SVGAGI (reference sequence). The CDR3 loop spans 15 amino acids. The CDR3 protein is CASSPRQGAAFEQYF. CDR3 DNA sequence: TGTGCCAGCAGTCCGAGACAGGGGGCAGCCTTCGAGCAGTACTTC.

This sequence joins TRBV21-1 and TRBJ2-4; the D call TRBD2 from the table was never checked on the DNA. TRBV21-1 is an annotated pseudogene. The length of the CDR3 is 21 residues. The CDR3 DNA is TGTGCCAGCAGCAAAGGACGGACTAGCGGGGCCTGGTTCCTAGCCAAAAACATTCAGTACTTC. This sequence encodes CASSKGRTSGAWFLAKNIQYF.

This clone was recorded a few times. The gene calls are TRBV3-1 (or the pseudogene TRBV3-2) and TRBJ1-2, with D unresolved. The V and J ends lost 5 bases and 4 bases respectively, with 5 bases between them. The CDR3 contains 11 residues. Germline V gene lookup returns CDR1 LGHDT and CDR2 YNNKEL (reference sequence). CDR3 DNA: TGTGCCAGCAGCGCTAGCTATGGCTACACCTTC. Its translation: CASSASYGYTF.

The V gene is TRBV2, the J gene TRBJ2-7; 11 bases fit TRBD2. Germline trimming cut 6 bases from V and 2 bases from J; bases unmatched to any gene: 6. Germline CDR1 SNHLY, CDR2 FYNNEI. The CDR3 sequence is 15 residues long. The CDR3: CASRPTSGGTYEQYF. CDR3 bases: TGTGCCAGCAGACCTACTAGCGGGGGAACCTACGAGCAGTACTTC.

This chain links TRBV2 with TRBJ2-5; 9 positions agree with TRBD2. This CDR3 is built from 14 residues. Losses at the gene ends were 6 bases for V and 5 bases for J; bases not matched to a gene: 7. CDR1 and CDR2 (germline): SNHLY, FYNNEI. The CDR3 loop reads CASSVSGGGETQYF. DNA for the CDR3: TGTGCCAGCAGCGTTAGCGGGGGCGGGGAGACCCAGTACTTC.

V gene TRBV18 combines with J gene TRBJ2-7; TRBD2 matches at 11 bases. With 0 bases clipped from V and 3 bases from J, the junction kept 1 base outside the gene matches. The germline V gene encodes CDR1 KGHSH and CDR2 LQKENI. The CDR3 has 15 amino acids. The CDR3 bases are TGTGCCAGCTCACCACCTAGCGGGGGGGACTACGAGCAGTACTTC. Translated, it gives CASSPPSGGDYEQYF.

This chain uses TRBV2 with TRBJ1-1, with D maybe TRBD1 (5 bases). The V gene's germline CDR1 is SNHLY and CDR2 FYNNEI. V was shortened by 4 bases and J by 1 base, with 7 bases between the two germline ends. This CDR3 has 13 residues. Here the CDR3 reads CASSGGENTEAFF. CDR3 DNA sequence: TGTGCCAGCAGTGGGGGGGAGAACACTGAAGCTTTCTTT. The variable domain in full, completed from reference TRBV2 and TRBJ1-1, reads EPEVTQTPSHQVTQMGQEVILRCVPISNHLYFYWYRQILGQKVEFLVSFYNNEISEKSEIFDDQFSVERPDGSNFTLKIRSTKLEDSAMYFCASSGGENTEAFFGQGTRLTVV.

V gene TRBV6-5 combines with J gene TRBJ2-5; D possibly corresponds to TRBD1 (5 bases). CDR3 size: 12 residues. Germline loops: CDR1 MNHEY, CDR2 SVGAGI. CDR3 coding DNA: TGTGTTTTTAGCAGGGATGGAGAGACCCAGTACTTC. Translation: CVFSRDGETQYF.

The V call is TRBV6-5, the J call TRBJ1-2; D possibly corresponds to TRBD1 (6 bases). V lost 6 bases and J 1 base, leaving 6 bases between the germline ends. CDR1 is MNHEY, CDR2 SVGAGI, per germline. The length of the CDR3 is 12 residues. The CDR3 loop reads CASRDSNYGYTF. Here the CDR3 DNA reads TGTGCCAGCAGGGACAGTAACTATGGCTACACCTTC.

About this clone itself: At one end, the junction sequence differs from germline, possibly due to a read error. V and J are TRBV6-5 and TRBJ2-7, with TRBD1 identical over 11 bases. This CDR3 is 14 amino acids long. Germline V CDR1 and CDR2: MNHEY, SVGAGI. The CDR3 DNA reads as TGTGTCAGCACTATGGACAGGGGGCTCTACGAGCAGTACTTC. Translating gives CVSTMDRGLYEQYF.

This clone was detected only a few times. This chain connects TRBV7-9 to TRBJ2-7; 7 positions match TRBD1. Unmatched junction bases numbered 6, after V lost 4 bases and J lost 3 bases. This CDR3 contains 14 residues. Germline CDR1 is SEHNR and CDR2 is FQNEAQ (reference sequence). The CDR3 region has the DNA TGTGCCAGCAGCTCACCCGGGACAGACTACGAGCAGTACTTC. It encodes CASSSPGTDYEQYF.

The chain couples TRBV11-2 to TRBJ2-7, with TRBD2 matching over 8 bases. The CDR3 runs 14 residues. After removal of 1 base from V and 3 bases from J, the junction contained 2 bases not matched to a gene. Germline-derived CDR1 and CDR2 are SGHAT and FQNNGV. In DNA, the CDR3 is TGTGCCAGCAGCTTAGCCAGCGGGGGCTACGAGCAGTACTTC. It translates to CASSLASGGYEQYF.

This rearrangement joins TRBV29-1 to TRBJ2-3; 9 positions agree with TRBD1. This CDR3 contains 12 residues. J was trimmed by 5 bases and V by 7 bases; bases with no gene match: 4. CDR1 is SQVTM and CDR2 is ANQGSEA in the germline V gene. CDR3 sequence reads: CSARDRVDTQYF. DNA of the CDR3: TGCAGCGCCCGGGACAGGGTAGATACGCAGTATTTT.